The 19 T cell receptor beta chains below all came from one sample that was sequenced in a study of T cell repertoires in cytomegalovirus infection. From the reads, TCRdb called clonotypes with MiXCR, one entry per CDR3 protein. Counted here are 560,000 or so distinct CDR3 sequences, 16% occurring once; the ten biggest clones make up roughly 25%. The sample taken for sequencing was CD8+ T cells from PBMCs. These receptors originate from a human donor in good health (CMV status not recorded). Some clones in this sample may be carry-over from other donors' samples.

Ten or more counts support this clonotype. The chain carries TRBV7-3 and TRBJ2-1, with TRBD1 matching 7 bases. V was pared by 5 bases and J by 1 base, with 8 bases of the junction left unmatched. The CDR3 runs to 16 residues. Looked up from germline, CDR1 is SGHTA and CDR2 is FQGTGA. CDR3 DNA sequence: TGTGCCAGCAGCCCACAGGGGTCGAGATCCTACAATGAGCAGTTCTTC. Amino acid sequence: CASSPQGSRSYNEQFF.

This chain joins TRBV10-3 and TRBJ2-7, with TRBD2 matching over 7 bases. This CDR3 has 15 amino acids. V dropped 0 bases and J dropped 2; count of bases not matched to a gene: 4. CDR1 and CDR2 from the germline V gene are ENHRY and SYGVKD. This CDR3 reads CAISESGGIAYEQYF. Here the CDR3 DNA reads TGTGCCATCAGTGAGTCGGGGGGGATAGCCTACGAGCAGTACTTC.

Ten or more counts support this clonotype. This chain uses TRBV19 with TRBJ1-1; 8 nucleotides align to TRBD1. Germline lookup yields CDR1 LNHDA and CDR2 SQIVND (reference sequence). V shed 7 bases, J shed 4 bases, and the junction held 11 bases outside the gene matches. CDR3 size: 15 residues. The CDR3 DNA reads TGTGCCAGTACCAGGACAGGGTCCGTGGGCACTGAAGCTTTCTTT. Amino acid sequence: CASTRTGSVGTEAFF. Drawing the rest from reference TRBV19 and TRBJ1-1, the complete variable domain is DGGITQSPKYLFRKEGQNVTLSCEQNLNHDAMYWYRQDPGQGLRLIYYSQIVNDFQKGDIAEGYSVSREKKESFPLTVTSAQKNPTAFYLCASTRTGSVGTEAFFGQGTRLTVV.

This clonotype turned up a few times. This chain links TRBV5-1 with TRBJ2-1; D possibly corresponds to TRBD2 (6 bases). The germline gives CDR1 SGHRS, CDR2 YFSETQ. The CDR3 is 17 amino acids. Trimming took off 0 bases at V and 4 bases at J, with 17 bases between the two ends. The CDR3 nucleotides are TGCGCCAGCAGCTTGGAAGTCGTAGCGGTTCTTTACAATGAGCAGTTCTTC. It translates to CASSLEVVAVLYNEQFF.

This clonotype has just a few counts. CDR3 sequence (DNA): TGTGCCAGCAGGATCCAAGGCTACCGTGTAGATACGCAGTATTTT. Protein product: CASRIQGYRVDTQYF. This rearrangement joins TRBV27 to TRBJ2-3; the D is unclear. Germline V lookup: CDR1 MNHEY, CDR2 SMNVEV (reference sequence). V gave up 6 bases and J gave up 5 bases, with 18 bases separating them. This CDR3 spans 15 amino acids.

The chain combines TRBV6-4 with TRBJ1-1; 9 bases agree with TRBD1. CDR1 is MRHNA, CDR2 SNTAGT, per germline. This CDR3 is 15 amino acids long. V lost 5 bases to trimming and J lost 4 bases; unmatched junction nucleotides: 8. CDR3 amino acids: CASSPGQGIGTEAFF. CDR3 DNA sequence: TGTGCCAGCAGTCCTGGACAGGGGATTGGCACTGAAGCTTTCTTT.

The chain recombines TRBV11-2 with TRBJ2-7; TRBD1 is a possible D gene (6 bases). The CDR3 contains 13 residues. Trimming shortened V by 5 bases and J by 4 bases, and 12 bases separated the two germline ends. Germline V lookup: CDR1 SGHAT, CDR2 FQNNGV. CDR3 sequence reads: CASSLGQQYEQYF. The CDR3 region has the DNA TGTGCCAGCAGCCTCGGACAGCAATACGAGCAGTACTTC.

As DNA, the CDR3 is TGTGCCAGCAGTGAGGGAATACAGGGGGCCGCTGAAGCTTTCTTT. Protein sequence: CASSEGIQGAAEAFF. The chain uses TRBV2 and TRBJ1-1, with 9 bases lining up with TRBD1. Germline V gene sequence: CDR1 SNHLY, CDR2 FYNNEI. The trim removed 3 bases at V and 6 bases at J, leaving 8 bases unmatched. This CDR3 has 15 residues.

This clonotype occurred many times. The chain uses TRBV4-1 and TRBJ2-1; no definite D call. Trimming took off 1 base at V and 0 bases at J, with 13 bases between the two ends. This CDR3 contains 17 residues. Germline lookup yields CDR1 MGHRA and CDR2 YSYEKL. The CDR3 region has the DNA TGCGCCAGCAGCCAAGTCCCTGGAGTGAGCTCCTACAATGAGCAGTTCTTC. Amino acids: CASSQVPGVSSYNEQFF.

This clonotype appeared many times. The chain has TRBV7-9 and TRBJ2-2; 10 bases agree with TRBD2. The V gene end was trimmed by 6 bases and the J gene end by 1 base; junction bases not matched to a gene: 8. Per the germline V gene, CDR1 is SEHNR and CDR2 is FQNEAQ (reference sequence). The CDR3 spans 17 residues. CDR3 region: CASRPNLAGENTGELFF. CDR3 DNA sequence: TGTGCCAGCAGACCTAACCTAGCGGGGGAGAACACCGGGGAGCTGTTTTTT. Full variable domain (remainder filled in from reference TRBV7-9 and TRBJ2-2): DTGVSQNPRHKITKRGQNVTFRCDPISEHNRLYWYRQTLGQGPEFLTYFQNEAQLEKSRLLSDRFSAERPKGSFSTLEIQRTEQGDSAMYLCASRPNLAGENTGELFFGEGSRLTVL.

In this sample, this clonotype turned up many times. V is TRBV10-3 and J is TRBJ2-3, with 14 positions matching TRBD2. The CDR3 has 17 residues. Trimming cost V 7 bases and J 2 bases; bases outside gene matches: 8. Germline CDR1 ENHRY, CDR2 SYGVKD. CDR3 in DNA: TGTGCCATCACCGAGGGACTAGCGGGGGCGCTCACAGATACGCAGTATTTT. Its protein product is CAITEGLAGALTDTQYF.

This clonotype was observed a few times. As the CDR3 is not closed by the conserved phenylalanine or tryptophan, this likely results from a read error. The DNA is omitted, as the CDR3 cannot be located on it reliably, and the CDR3 follows TCRdb's listing. This chain connects TRBV11-2 to TRBJ2-7; TRBD2, the table's D call, lacks a check against the DNA. From its first to its last residue, the CDR3 has 11 amino acids. CDR1 and CDR2 from the germline V gene are SGHAT and FQNNGV. CDR3 amino acids: CASSRGLAVAL.

Notes on this clonotype: This may stem from a read error, because a much larger clone lies one nucleotide away. The rearrangement uses TRBV28 and TRBJ2-7, with D possibly being TRBD1 or TRBD2 (5 bases each). CDR1 and CDR2 from the germline V gene are MDHEN and SYDVKM. The CDR3 sequence is 13 residues long. Deletions cut 6 bases from V and 7 bases from J, with 16 bases between. CDR3 DNA: TGTGCCAGCAGCCGGGACGTGTACCCGGAGCAGTACTTC. As protein: CASSRDVYPEQYF.

The CDR3 region has the DNA TGTGCCAGCAGCCTGAGACAGTTGGCGGTTGAAGCTTTCTTT. The encoded protein is CASSLRQLAVEAFF. The rearrangement joins TRBV7-9 to TRBJ1-1, with a possible D match to TRBD1 (5 bases). Germline V lookup: CDR1 SEHNR, CDR2 FQNEAQ (reference sequence). Trimming took 5 bases from V and 7 from J, leaving 17 bases between them. There are 14 residues in the CDR3.

This clonotype was observed a handful of times. The V gene is TRBV9, the J gene TRBJ2-2; D may be TRBD1 (6 bases). The CDR3 runs to 17 residues. V was pared by 0 bases and J by 2 bases, with 14 bases between. Germline CDR1 and CDR2: SGDLS and YYNGEE. CDR3 sequence (DNA): TGTGCCAGCAGCGTAGAGGTGGCAGGGGCTAACACCGGGGAGCTGTTTTTT. Residues: CASSVEVAGANTGELFF.

This clonotype has a count of ten or more. This rearrangement joins TRBV7-9 to TRBJ2-7; D may be TRBD1 (6 bases). V was cut by 5 bases and J by 0 bases, with 11 bases left in between. CDR3 length equals 14 residues. The germline V gene has CDR1 SEHNR and CDR2 FQNEAQ (reference sequence). In DNA, the CDR3 is TGTGCCAGCAGCCCACAGGGAAGCTCCTACGAGCAGTACTTC. This translates into CASSPQGSSYEQYF.

At least ten counts were recorded for this clonotype. The J gene is TRBJ1-2, the V gene TRBV6-1, with D unclear. Trimming removed 3 bases at V and 0 bases at J, with 8 bases between. CDR3 length: 14 amino acids. In germline, CDR1 is MNHNS, CDR2 SASEGT. In DNA, the CDR3 is TGTGCCAGCAGTGAGGCAGATGCTAACTATGGCTACACCTTC. It codes for CASSEADANYGYTF.

This clonotype was recorded at least ten times. The V gene is TRBV27, the J gene TRBJ1-1, with D hard to call. Germline V CDR1 and CDR2: MNHEY, SMNVEV (reference sequence). The CDR3 covers 11 residues. Trimming removed 4 bases from V and 5 bases from J, with 5 bases in between. CDR3 sequence reads: CASSSPTEAFF. The CDR3 DNA reads TGTGCCAGCAGTTCCCCGACTGAAGCTTTCTTT.

This clonotype has a count of ten or more. The chain joins TRBV7-9 to TRBJ2-5; TRBD2 matches at 7 bases. With 4 bases clipped from V and 1 base from J, the junction kept 9 bases outside the gene matches. This CDR3 has 16 residues. Germline V lookup: CDR1 SEHNR, CDR2 FQNEAQ (reference sequence). The DNA of the CDR3 is TGTGCCAGCAGCTCCTACGAGGGGAGGGGCCAAGAGACCCAGTACTTC. Its protein is CASSSYEGRGQETQYF.